The text below deals with one T cell receptor (beta chain). Its antigen has not been determined. No base quality values were provided; no much bigger clone lies one nucleotide off. Donors were healthy HIV-negative adults with no recently reported acute infections or vaccinations. Every donor was a Caucasian adult residing in Nashville, Tennessee, USA. CD4+ T cells were enriched by magnetic negative selection; naive cells were then positively selected on CD45RA, and the negative fraction formed the memory subset. Blood was collected by leukapheresis, and PBMCs were isolated by Ficoll-Histopaque density gradient centrifugation and then cryopreserved in liquid nitrogen vapor phase. Purity and quantity of every magnetically sorted T cell population were checked by analytical flow cytometry. Each sorted fraction had its genomic DNA isolated and then quantified by UV absorbance on a Nanodrop 2000c. This specimen belongs to a study of shared clonotypes between healthy human individuals (dated by TCRdb to between 2020 and 2021). General notes on the study: The cohort included a few men and a couple of women between 18 and 49 years of age. Leukapheresis yielded between about 0.85 and 9 billion PBMCs per donor. For each donor, three plates each were used for CD4 naive and CD4 memory, two plates were used for CD8 naive, and one plate was used for CD8 memory. To increase sequencing depth and limit assay-specific biases, different laboratories used diverse techniques to prepare libraries and sequence TCR repertoires. To estimate repertoire size and how much clonotype sharing occurs between individuals, the study deeply sequenced the blood TCR repertoires of five healthy adults.

Using the deep immunoSEQ assay, multiplex PCR amplified TCR CDR3 regions from genomic DNA. For each cell subset, the extracted genomic DNA was distributed evenly across all wells of several immunoSEQ 96-well plates, and each plate served as one replicate. For sorted subsets, about 200 ng genomic DNA, equal to some 28,000 T cell genomes, was loaded into each replicate PCR. The purified libraries were quantified using a Qubit 3.0 fluorometer, sized with a Bioanalyzer 2100, and then quantified again using the KAPA Library Quantification kit. Each immunoSEQ 96-well plate was sequenced on its own single-read 150-cycle Illumina NextSeq 550 flow cell. Per the authors' processing: Because the immunoSEQ output included only junctional sequences and no quality scores, the filtering could not be the same as the filtering used for full-length reads. Sequences were annotated with PyIR, a Python wrapper for IgBLAST v1.9, using IMGT germline references to assign V/J genes and CDR3. Reads were filtered out if the reads had weak V/J assignments (E-value above 1e-6), no CDR3, stop codons, out-of-frame junctions, or ambiguous translated residues. V3J clonotypes were defined by identical inferred V gene, J gene, and CDR3 amino acid sequence. Percentage overlap between repertoires was computed as shared unique clonotypes divided by the size of the smaller repertoire. Richness of each repertoire was evaluated using RTK rarefaction, the Chao1 estimator, and Recon v2.1 estimates of unobserved clonotypes. Generation probabilities for all TCRbeta clonotypes obtained by the gDNA method from a handful of donors were computed using OLGA. The immuneACCESS repertoire file appears here via TCRdb, limited to in-frame rearrangements. These files lack a portion of the clones; in checked studies, under half of the deficit traces to unresolved V genes, and the cause of the others is not known. V and J calls and clone size are those listed in that table; D and trimming were worked out from the DNA. Across this sample there are roughly 1,500,000 clones, with around 98% seen only once. The top ten clonotypes cover about 0.45% of the sample.

The CDR3 runs 13 residues from the cysteine to the phenylalanine. Only the CDR3 portion is preserved as DNA: 39 bases, with reading frame beginning at the first base. Germline trimming: 0 bases from V, 8 bases from J; junction bases outside gene matches: 3. Reading the germline V gene gives CDR1 SGHNT and CDR2 YENEEA. Study-wide conclusions, independent of this receptor: Pairwise subsampling led to the expectation that sequencing depth would affect the degree of clonotype sharing among donors. Higher generation probabilities were observed for clonotypes shared by all four sorted-subset donors than for non-shared clonotypes. When a handful of donors were compared, the shared fraction of clonotypes was about 5.4% for naive CD4, roughly 3.3% for naive CD8, 2.3% for memory CD4, and 0.4% for memory CD8. Larger estimated clonotype richness was generally found for naive subsets than for memory subsets. Sampling was limited to blood, and TCR repertoires in tissue likely differ from TCR repertoires in blood. The genetic and exposure-history diversity represented was limited by the small number of donors. Rarefaction of sorted-subset datasets indicated incomplete sequencing despite the large sequencing depth.

The V gene is TRBV11-3 and the J gene is TRBJ1-1, and 7 bases in between align with TRBD1. Material for sequencing was naive CD4+ T cells sorted from blood. The cell subset or site tag for this specimen amounts to: CD45RA+ positively selected. This TCR derives from a man aged 25-45 years in good health. The sequence in DNA is TGTGCCAGCAGCTTAGAAGTGACAGGGGAAGCTTTCTTT. This gives the protein CASSLEVTGEAFF.